The sequence of this T cell receptor (beta chain) was determined in a study of identical twins. Study results and limitations: Low generation probability was overrepresented in out-of-frame alpha sequences shared by twins. Beta out-of-frame sequences showed weaker excess twin sharing.

CDR1 and CDR2 (germline): DFQATT, SNEGSKA (reference sequence). This CDR3 comprises 13 residues. The junction had 4 bases not matched to a gene; V was cut back by 5 bases and J by 2 bases. From the 5' RACE reads, TCRdb called clonotypes with MiXCR, one entry per CDR3 protein. The table records 510,000 or so distinct CDR3 sequences, approximately 14% of them present only once. About this clonotype itself: Its antigen is not identified.

These sequences were also reported in another study, on yellow fever vaccine responses in identical twins.

The sequencing input was CD4+ T cells sorted from blood. This rearrangement joins TRBV20-1 to TRBJ2-5; 8 nucleotides line up with TRBD1. The sequence came from a woman aged 18-30 years in good health. CDR3 protein: CSALRQGQETQYF. The DNA for the CDR3 is TGCAGTGCTCTTAGACAGGGGCAAGAGACCCAGTACTTC.